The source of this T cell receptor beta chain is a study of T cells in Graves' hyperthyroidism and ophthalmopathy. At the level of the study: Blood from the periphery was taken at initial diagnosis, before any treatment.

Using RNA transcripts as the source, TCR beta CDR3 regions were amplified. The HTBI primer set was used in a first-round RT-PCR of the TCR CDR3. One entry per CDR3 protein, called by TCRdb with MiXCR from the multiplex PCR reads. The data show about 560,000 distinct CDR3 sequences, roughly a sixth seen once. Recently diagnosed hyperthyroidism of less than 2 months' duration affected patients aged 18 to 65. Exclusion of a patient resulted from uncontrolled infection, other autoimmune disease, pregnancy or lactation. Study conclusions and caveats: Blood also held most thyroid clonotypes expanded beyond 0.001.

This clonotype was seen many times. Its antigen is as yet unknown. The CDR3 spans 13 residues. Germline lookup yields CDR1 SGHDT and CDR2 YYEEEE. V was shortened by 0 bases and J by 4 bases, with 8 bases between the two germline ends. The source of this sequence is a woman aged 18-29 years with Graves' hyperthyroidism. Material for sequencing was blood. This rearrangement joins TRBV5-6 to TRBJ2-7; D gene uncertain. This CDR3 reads CASSLEWAYEQYF. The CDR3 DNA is TGTGCCAGCAGCTTGGAATGGGCGTACGAGCAGTACTTC.